A single sample gave rise to the 10 T cell receptor beta chains below, sequenced in a study of chemoradiotherapy in HPV16-positive cancers. The data were produced by immunoSEQ multiplex PCR, yet TCRdb's version contains in-frame clones alone and is incomplete. Here the sample spans around 300 clones, about 88% being singletons. The specimen was tumor tissue, collected from a patient who underwent chemoradiotherapy. The receptors stem from a human donor with HPV-associated anogenital cancer.

The chain recombines TRBV6-5 with TRBJ1-2; 9 bases agree with TRBD1. With V trimmed by 4 bases and J by 5 bases, 11 bases remained unmatched. This CDR3 contains 16 residues. The germline gives CDR1 MNHEY, CDR2 SVGAGI. CDR3 residues: CASSSLGQGLGYGYTF. CDR3 nucleotides: TGTGCCAGCAGTTCCTTGGGACAGGGACTAGGGTATGGCTACACCTTC.

The chain has TRBV4-1 and TRBJ1-2, with 9 positions matching TRBD1. V lost 0 bases and J lost 5; bases outside the gene matches: 13. The V gene's germline CDR1 is MGHRA and CDR2 YSYEKL. This CDR3 has 18 residues. CDR3: CASSQDRTGGLIGYGYTF. The CDR3 bases are TGCGCCAGCAGCCAAGATCGAACAGGGGGCCTCATTGGGTATGGCTACACCTTC.

This clone showed up just once. The rearrangement joins TRBV4-3 to TRBJ2-5; D is perhaps TRBD2 (5 bases). Per germline, CDR1 LGHNA and CDR2 YSLEER. This CDR3 is built from 15 residues. V lost 0 bases, J lost 1 base, and 9 bases lay in between. The CDR3 nucleotides read TGCGCCAGCAGCCAAGATTATCGGGGCCAAGAGACCCAGTACTTC. Amino acid sequence: CASSQDYRGQETQYF.

V and J are TRBV27 and TRBJ2-5; weak D call: TRBD1 (5 bases). This CDR3 comprises 13 residues. The germline V gene has CDR1 MNHEY and CDR2 SMNVEV (reference sequence). V was pared by 5 bases and J by 5 bases, with 12 bases between. The CDR3 sequence is CASSPDIDETQYF. DNA for the CDR3: TGTGCCAGCAGTCCGGACATTGACGAGACCCAGTACTTC.

In its sample, this clone was seen a few times. The chain links TRBV6-4 to TRBJ2-2; no clear D gene. The germline gives CDR1 MRHNA, CDR2 SNTAGT. CDR3 length: 12 residues. Between the trimmed V and J ends, which lost 6 bases and 7 bases, there was a span of 9 bases. CDR3: CASRQADGELFF. The CDR3, as DNA: TGTGCCAGCAGGCAGGCTGACGGGGAGCTGTTTTTT.

This clone occurred once. The chain joins TRBV14 to TRBJ1-1; maybe TRBD1 (6 bases). The V end lost 1 base, the J end lost 0 bases, and 9 bases lay between the germline ends. CDR1 SGHDN and CDR2 FVKESK come from the germline V gene. The CDR3 has 15 amino acids. CDR3 amino acids: CASSQAYRVNTEAFF. CDR3 DNA: TGTGCCAGCAGCCAAGCCTACAGGGTGAACACTGAAGCTTTCTTT.

The chain joins TRBV6-5 to TRBJ1-3; D is ambiguous. CDR3 length: 13 amino acids. Looked up from germline, CDR1 is MNHEY and CDR2 is SVGAGI. Trimming shortened V by 6 bases and J by 3 bases, and 9 bases separated the two germline ends. In nucleotides, the CDR3 is TGTGCCAGCAGCCTCTCCCGTGGAAACACCATATATTTT. Residues: CASSLSRGNTIYF.

V gene TRBV5-1 combines with J gene TRBJ1-1; D remains ambiguous. Germline V gene lookup returns CDR1 SGHRS and CDR2 YFSETQ. The CDR3 loop spans 15 amino acids. Deletions cut 0 bases from V and 3 bases from J, with 12 bases between. CDR3 DNA sequence: TGCGCCAGCAGCTTGGAGAGTCCGGCCCACACTGAAGCTTTCTTT. It is translated as CASSLESPAHTEAFF.

The V gene is TRBV30, the J gene TRBJ2-2, with TRBD2 identical over 10 bases. From germline, CDR1 is GTSNPN and CDR2 SVGIG (reference sequence). V lost 4 bases, J lost 2 bases, and 7 bases stayed unmatched. The CDR3 contains 16 residues. The CDR3 region has the DNA TGTGCCTGGAAAATAGCGGGGGGTCTAAACACCGGGGAGCTGTTTTTT. Translation: CAWKIAGGLNTGELFF.

This clone turned up a few times. This chain connects TRBV5-8 to TRBJ2-5; 10 bases match TRBD2. This CDR3 is built from 18 residues. With V trimmed by 4 bases and J by 1 base, 13 bases remained unmatched. Germline CDR1 SGHTS, CDR2 YDEGEE. The CDR3 reads CASSPSSGGPRLQETQYF. The CDR3 bases are TGTGCCAGCAGCCCGAGTAGCGGGGGGCCGCGTCTCCAAGAGACCCAGTACTTC. The full variable domain, its missing parts supplied by reference TRBV5-8 and TRBJ2-5, is EAGVTQSPTHLIKTRGQQATLRCSPISGHTSVYWYQQALGLGLQFLLWYDEGEERNRGNFPPRFSGRQFPNYSSELNVNALELEDSALYLCASSPSSGGPRLQETQYFGPGTRLLVL.